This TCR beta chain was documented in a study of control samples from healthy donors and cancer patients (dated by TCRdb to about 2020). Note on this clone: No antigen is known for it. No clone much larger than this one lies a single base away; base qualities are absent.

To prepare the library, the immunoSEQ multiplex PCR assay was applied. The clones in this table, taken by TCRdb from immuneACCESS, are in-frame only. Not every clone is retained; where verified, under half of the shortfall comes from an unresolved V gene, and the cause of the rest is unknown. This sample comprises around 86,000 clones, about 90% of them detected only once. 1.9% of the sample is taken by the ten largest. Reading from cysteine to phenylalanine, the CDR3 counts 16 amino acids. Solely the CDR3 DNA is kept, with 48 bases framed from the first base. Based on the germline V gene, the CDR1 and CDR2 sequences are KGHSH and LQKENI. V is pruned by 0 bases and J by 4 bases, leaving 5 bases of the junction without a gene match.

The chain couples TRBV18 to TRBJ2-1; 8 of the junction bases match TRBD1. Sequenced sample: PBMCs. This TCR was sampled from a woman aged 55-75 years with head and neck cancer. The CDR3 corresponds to CASSPPTGAGYNEQFF. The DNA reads TGTGCCAGCTCACCACCGACAGGGGCGGGATACAATGAGCAGTTCTTC.